Below, 14 T cell receptor beta chains from the same sample are listed, as sequenced in a study of T cells in Graves' hyperthyroidism and ophthalmopathy. RNA transcripts were the template for amplifying TCR beta CDR3 regions. Initially, a first-round RT-PCR of the TCR CDR3 employed the HTBI primer set. Each CDR3 protein gets one entry after TCRdb re-called the multiplex PCR reads with MiXCR. Found here are approximately 870,000 distinct CDR3 sequences, 38% of them singletons; the top ten hold approximately 10%. Source material: blood. All receptors come from a man younger than 30 with Graves' hyperthyroidism.

This clonotype was seen a handful of times. A much larger clone is a single base away; this may be a read error. The CDR3: CSVDGGQVNTEAFF. CDR3 sequence (DNA): TGCAGCGTCGATGGGGGCCAAGTTAACACTGAAGCTTTCTTT. The rearrangement links TRBV29-1 to TRBJ1-1; tentatively, D is TRBD1 (6 bases). The CDR3 runs 14 residues. With 6 bases removed from V and 2 bases from J, the gap between germline ends came to 16 bases. Germline CDR1 and CDR2: SQVTM and ANQGSEA.

This clonotype has at least ten counts. The chain has TRBV24-1 and TRBJ2-7; D tentatively reads TRBD1 or TRBD2 (5 bases each). The length of the CDR3 is 15 residues. V gave up 4 bases and J gave up 2 bases, with 14 bases separating them. Germline V lookup: CDR1 KGHDR, CDR2 SFDVKD. CDR3 sequence: CATSDWRGAAYEQYF. CDR3 sequence (DNA): TGTGCCACCAGTGACTGGAGAGGGGCGGCCTACGAGCAGTACTTC.

This clonotype has more than one count but fewer than ten. The rearrangement joins TRBV9 to TRBJ1-1; D remains unclear. V gave up 0 bases and J gave up 3 bases, with 9 bases separating them. Germline assignment: CDR1 SGDLS and CDR2 YYNGEE. This CDR3 comprises 14 residues. CDR3 in DNA: TGTGCCAGCAGCGTAGCGTCGACTGACACTGAAGCTTTCTTT. This encodes CASSVASTDTEAFF. The full variable domain, with the rest looked up from reference TRBV9 and TRBJ1-1, is DSGVTQTPKHLITATGQRVTLRCSPRSGDLSVYWYQQSLDQGLQFLIQYYNGEERAKGNILERFSAQQFPDLHSELNLSSLELGDSALYFCASSVASTDTEAFFGQGTRLTVV.

This chain uses TRBV10-3 with TRBJ1-2; D is unresolved. Germline assignment: CDR1 ENHRY and CDR2 SYGVKD. The CDR3 is 16 residues long. Trimming cost V 0 bases and J 2 bases, with 13 bases left between them. CDR3 coding DNA: TGTGCCATCAGTGAGTCGTTAGAGGCGAGAAACTATGGCTACACCTTC. Protein sequence: CAISESLEARNYGYTF.

This chain joins TRBV7-8 and TRBJ2-7; no clear D. Germline assignment: CDR1 SGHVS and CDR2 FQNEAQ. V lost 1 base, J lost 2 bases, and 18 bases lay in between. This CDR3 region has 17 residues. The chain's CDR3 is CASSLVVRSLTTYEQYF. In nucleotides, the CDR3 is TGTGCCAGCAGCTTAGTCGTTCGGAGTCTCACCACCTACGAGCAGTACTTC.

In the case of this clonotype: This may be a read error, as it is one base from a much larger clone. The rearrangement joins TRBV11-2 to TRBJ1-1; D ambiguous. Germline V lookup: CDR1 SGHAT, CDR2 FQNNGV. V was cut by 5 bases and J by 6 bases, with 7 bases left in between. The CDR3 runs to 11 residues. The CDR3 coding sequence is TGTGCCAGCAGCCATGGGGCTGAAGCTTTCTTT. It encodes CASSHGAEAFF.

The V call is TRBV20-1, the J call TRBJ1-5; D not resolved. V was pared by 5 bases and J by 10 bases, with 3 bases between. CDR3 length: 8 residues. The germline V gene has CDR1 DFQATT and CDR2 SNEGSKA (reference sequence). The CDR3 loop is CSAPPQHF. For the CDR3, the DNA is TGCAGTGCTCCTCCCCAGCATTTT.

This clonotype was recorded at least ten times. CDR3 DNA sequence: TGTGCCACACCCCCCGGGTGGAATGAAAAACTGTTTTTT. Protein product: CATPPGWNEKLFF. The chain combines TRBV19 with TRBJ1-4; D gene unclear. The CDR3 has 13 amino acids. Per the germline V gene, CDR1 is LNHDA and CDR2 is SQIVND (reference sequence). Trimming removed 10 bases at V and 5 bases at J, with 14 bases between. Full variable domain (outside the CDR3, taken from reference TRBV19 and TRBJ1-4): DGGITQSPKYLFRKEGQNVTLSCEQNLNHDAMYWYRQDPGQGLRLIYYSQIVNDFQKGDIAEGYSVSREKKESFPLTVTSAQKNPTAFYLCATPPGWNEKLFFGSGTQLSVL.

The V and J genes are TRBV29-1 and TRBJ1-5, with 7 nucleotides matching TRBD1. V was pared by 7 bases and J by 14 bases, with 11 bases of the junction left unmatched. The CDR3 totals 11 residues. Per germline, CDR1 SQVTM and CDR2 ANQGSEA. The CDR3 protein is CSAGQDSYEHF. The CDR3, as DNA: TGCAGCGCCGGACAGGACAGCTACGAGCATTTT.

The chain couples TRBV9 to TRBJ1-6, with TRBD1 matching 7 bases. Trimming at V came to 1 base and at J to 3 bases, leaving 1 base not matched to a gene. Germline V gives CDR1 SGDLS, CDR2 YYNGEE. The CDR3 sequence is 15 residues long. The CDR3 loop reads CASSVRDSYNSPLHF. The CDR3 DNA is TGTGCCAGCAGCGTACGGGACAGCTATAATTCACCCCTCCACTTT.

This clonotype was detected ten times or more. The chain joins TRBV7-2 to TRBJ2-6, with no clear D. Deletions cut 5 bases from V and 0 bases from J, with 11 bases between. Germline CDR1 reads SGHTA; CDR2 reads FQGNSA. The CDR3 length is 16 residues. The CDR3 nucleotides read TGTGCCAGCAGCACCGGACGGAGCTCTGGGGCCAACGTCCTGACTTTC. This translates into CASSTGRSSGANVLTF.

This clonotype has more than one count but fewer than ten. V and J are TRBV7-9 and TRBJ2-6, with D perhaps matching TRBD1 (5 bases). V lost 6 bases to trimming and J lost 0 bases, with 9 bases between them. The V gene's germline CDR1 is SEHNR and CDR2 FQNEAQ (reference sequence). The CDR3 contains 15 residues. The CDR3 DNA is TGTGCCAGCAGTTGGGGCCTCTCTGGGGCCAACGTCCTGACTTTC. This gives the protein CASSWGLSGANVLTF.

Comments on this clonotype: Just one base apart from a much larger clone, this may be a read error. V usage is TRBV12-3 or TRBV12-4 and J usage is TRBJ2-7; 9 positions match TRBD2. The CDR3 loop spans 14 amino acids. The CDR3 here is CASSLAPSGNEQCF. In DNA, the CDR3 is TGTGCCAGCAGCTTAGCCCCTAGCGGGAACGAGCAGTGCTTC.

This chain joins TRBV5-6 and TRBJ2-2, with D tentatively TRBD2 (6 bases). Germline CDR1 reads SGHDT; CDR2 reads YYEEEE. The V gene lost 4 bases and the J gene lost 7 bases, with 11 bases spanning the gap. This CDR3 is 13 amino acids long. This CDR3 reads CASSPATSGELFF. The CDR3 nucleotides read TGTGCCAGCAGCCCCGCGACTAGCGGGGAGCTGTTTTTT.